These 8 T cell receptor beta chains originate from one sample sequenced in a study of T cell repertoires in cytomegalovirus infection. These receptors lack a known antigen. TCRdb reanalysed the reads using MiXCR and keeps one entry per CDR3 protein. The repertoire has 750,000 to 900,000 distinct CDR3 sequences, 25% to 35% of them found once; the top ten carry around 13%. Sequencing used cultured CD8+ T cells from PBMCs, obtained from culture after CMV antigen stimulation. The source of these receptors is a human donor in good health (CMV status not recorded). Some clones in this sample may be carry-over from other donors' samples.

This clonotype was found many times. The CDR3 is CASSPRSLGSYNEQFF. The DNA of the CDR3 is TGTGCCAGCAGCCCCCGCTCTTTAGGATCCTACAATGAGCAGTTCTTC. The chain recombines TRBV11-2 with TRBJ2-1, with D unresolved. CDR1 and CDR2 from the germline V gene are SGHAT and FQNNGV. This CDR3 comprises 16 residues. The V end was cut by 5 bases, the J end by 1 base, with 15 bases between.

The rearrangement uses TRBV4-2 and TRBJ1-5; 9 bases agree with TRBD1. The germline gives CDR1 LGHNA, CDR2 YNFKEQ. The CDR3 has 19 residues. The J segment lost 1 base and the V segment lost 1 base, leaving 11 bases of the junction unmatched. CDR3 in amino acids: CASSQVRKRDRESNQPQHF. The CDR3 DNA follows: TGTGCCAGCAGCCAAGTCCGAAAGAGGGACAGGGAAAGCAATCAGCCCCAGCATTTT.

This chain joins TRBV7-9 and TRBJ2-7; the D gene is possibly TRBD2 (5 bases). CDR1 is SEHNR, CDR2 FQNEAQ, per germline (reference sequence). The CDR3 length is 15 residues. Trimming cost V 1 base and J 2 bases, with 12 bases left between them. CDR3 region: CASSLVSVPPYEQYF. CDR3 nucleotides: TGTGCCAGCAGCTTAGTTAGCGTTCCTCCCTACGAGCAGTACTTC.

Remarks on this clonotype: At one end the junction does not follow the germline gene, possibly because of a read error. The chain combines TRBV5-3 with TRBJ1-1, with 8 bases fitting TRBD1. TRBV5-3 is assigned to the ORF class and has an uncertain function. This CDR3 is 15 amino acids long. CDR3 region: CASSLAQGVGTEAFF. CDR3 sequence (DNA): TGTGCCAGCAGCTTGGCACAGGGGGTGGGCACTGAAGCTTTCTTT.

This chain connects TRBV7-4 to TRBJ2-3, with D possibly called TRBD1 or TRBD2 (5 bases each). The CDR3 loop spans 14 amino acids. Deletions cut 3 bases from V and 4 bases from J, with 11 bases between. Germline CDR1 is SGHVT and CDR2 is SQSDAQ. CDR3 loop: CASSFERDADTQYF. The CDR3 DNA sequence: TGTGCCAGCAGCTTCGAGAGGGACGCAGATACGCAGTATTTT.

This clonotype was observed a few times. V and J are TRBV13 and TRBJ2-7; TRBD1 aligns across 8 bases. This CDR3 spans 15 amino acids. In germline, CDR1 is PRHDT, CDR2 FYEKMQ (reference sequence). V was clipped by 1 base and J by 7 bases; unmatched bases: 9. CDR3 protein: CASSLAEDRVGEQYF. CDR3 nucleotides: TGTGCCAGCAGCTTAGCGGAGGACAGGGTAGGAGAGCAGTACTTC.

This clonotype was seen repeatedly, ten times or more. V gene TRBV7-9 combines with J gene TRBJ2-3; the match to TRBD2 covers 7 bases. Germline values: CDR1 SEHNR, CDR2 FQNEAQ (reference sequence). Unmatched junction bases numbered 11, after V lost 5 bases and J lost 6 bases. The CDR3 spans 15 residues. The CDR3 is CASSIPGGGADTQYF. The CDR3 coding sequence is TGTGCCAGCAGCATCCCCGGGGGAGGGGCCGATACGCAGTATTTT.

This clonotype occurred a few times. CDR3 loop: CSVPGVPDYNEQFF. The CDR3 coding sequence is TGCAGTGTCCCGGGTGTTCCTGACTACAATGAGCAGTTCTTC. The rearrangement links TRBV20-1 to TRBJ2-1; D uncertain. Looked up from germline, CDR1 is DFQATT and CDR2 is SNEGSKA (reference sequence). This CDR3 has 14 amino acids. The germline V and J ends were trimmed by 7 bases and 3 bases, with 16 bases remaining between them.